The subject of this entry is one T cell receptor beta chain. This CDR3 contains 15 residues. The V gene's germline CDR1 is SGDLS and CDR2 YYNGEE. Unmatched junction bases numbered 9, after V lost 3 bases and J lost 7 bases. This record comes from a study of blood T cell repertoires in COVID-19. Overall study: PBMCs, B-cell-depleted T cells, or T cells provided the cDNA or gDNA that made up the material.

TCRdb's table, derived via immunoSEQ multiplex PCR, lists solely in-frame clones and lacks some. Of roughly 130,000 clones in the sample, around nine tenths were seen once. Material: peripheral blood. The sequence was collected from a man in his sixties with active or convalescent COVID-19. The rearrangement uses TRBV9 and TRBJ1-5, with 8 bases identical to TRBD1. This CDR3 reads CASSAGQGRGQPQHF. CDR3 nucleotides: TGTGCCAGCAGCGCAGGACAGGGTCGAGGGCAGCCCCAGCATTTT.